This T cell receptor (beta chain) originates from a study of T cell changes during pregnancy in multiple sclerosis. The protocol was immunoSEQ multiplex PCR, while the TCRdb copy is restricted to in-frame clones and leaves out a portion. This table holds around 99,000 clones, over 80% found once. V was clipped by 9 bases and J by 0 bases; unmatched bases: 13. The CDR3 consists of 16 residues. The germline CDR1 and CDR2 sequences are SGHNT and YYREEE (reference sequence). This TCR was sampled from a female donor with multiple sclerosis, enrolled in a pregnancy study. The chain combines TRBV5-4 with TRBJ2-3; TRBD2 aligns across 7 bases. The sequences come from peripheral blood, collected in the first trimester of pregnancy. The CDR3 region has the DNA TGTGCCATGGTGGGCGGGAGTTGGTATAGCACAGATACGCAGTATTTT. Translated, it gives CAMVGGSWYSTDTQYF.